One T cell receptor (beta chain) is described in this entry. Antigen specificity is unknown. The PCR ran on 60 Vbeta and 13 Jbeta primers. Libraries were prepared by immunoSEQ multiplex PCR; TCRdb keeps only in-frame clonotypes and omits some of them. The sample includes around 130,000 clones, 75% to 90% of them seen just once. The data originate from a study of cytomegalovirus exposure and HLA in healthy donors. Study-level findings and limits: Immune exposure information available was restricted to CMV serostatus. In a later analysis, productive TCRs from donors in an Asian-associated ancestry cluster reportedly carried fewer N-insertions than the cohort mean. It was reported that TCR beta sequences correctly inferred the HLA-A and HLA-B alleles for most subjects.

CDR1 is SEHNR and CDR2 is FQNEAQ in the germline V gene (reference sequence). V lost 5 bases to trimming and J lost 4 bases, with 14 bases between them. The CDR3 is 14 residues long. This receptor was taken from a woman in her 30s in good health and CMV-seropositive. J is TRBJ1-1 and V is TRBV7-9, with D maybe TRBD1 (6 bases). Sequencing was carried out using PBMCs. The CDR3 sequence is CASSKSTGFTEAFF. In DNA, the CDR3 is TGTGCCAGCAGCAAATCTACAGGGTTCACTGAAGCTTTCTTT.